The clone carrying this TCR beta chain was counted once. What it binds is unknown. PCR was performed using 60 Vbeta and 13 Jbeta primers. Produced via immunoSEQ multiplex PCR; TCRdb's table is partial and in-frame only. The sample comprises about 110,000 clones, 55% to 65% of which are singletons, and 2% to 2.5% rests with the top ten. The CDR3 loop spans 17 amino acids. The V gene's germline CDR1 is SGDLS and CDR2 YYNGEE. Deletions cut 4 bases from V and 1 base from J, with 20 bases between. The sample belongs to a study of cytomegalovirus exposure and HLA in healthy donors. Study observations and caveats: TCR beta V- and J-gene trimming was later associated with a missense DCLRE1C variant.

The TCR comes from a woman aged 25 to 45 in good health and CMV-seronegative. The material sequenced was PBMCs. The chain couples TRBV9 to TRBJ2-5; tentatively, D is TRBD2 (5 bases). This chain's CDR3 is CASSPLGSGLLQETQYF. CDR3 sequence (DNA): TGTGCCAGCAGCCCTCTCGGGTCGGGATTGCTCCAAGAGACCCAGTACTTC.